The clone carrying this T cell receptor (beta chain) was recorded once. Germline CDR1 reads MNHEY; CDR2 reads SVGAGI. The CDR3 covers 13 residues. V trimming: 7 bases; J trimming: 1 base; junction bases outside the gene matches: 3. These data are taken from a study of technical replicates of blood from a few donors. Sequencing was performed with immunoSEQ multiplex PCR; in TCRdb, only in-frame clones are kept and a portion is missing. Of 50,000 to 70,000 clones listed, around 88% were seen once; the top ten hold approximately 4.7%. V gene TRBV6-5 combines with J gene TRBJ1-2, with 7 bases that match TRBD1. The sample consisted of PBMCs. The TCR comes from a human donor in good health. Some clones in this sample may be carry-over from other donors' samples. The DNA of the CDR3 is TGTGCCAGCAAGGGGGACAGTAACTATGGCTACACCTTC. Protein: CASKGDSNYGYTF.